This T cell receptor (beta chain) was retrieved from a study of T cells after yellow fever vaccination (dated by TCRdb to between 2018 and 2020). Background for the entire study: Libraries from fractions with low cell numbers were prepared with the SMART-Seq v4 Ultra Low Input RNA kit. Two healthy male donors, one aged 18 to 30 and one aged 30 to 39 years, were included in the cohort. Blood was collected at multiple timepoints before and after primary and secondary immunization, and bulk PBMC replicates and cell subsets were isolated. To follow T-cell clones before and after both primary and booster YFV17D yellow fever vaccination, bulk TCR alpha and beta repertoires underwent longitudinal sequencing.

General conclusions and limits of the study: Computational filtering was needed because FACS-sorted repertoires could contain abundant contaminating clonotypes from the bulk population. Most clones expanded after primary vaccination were re-detected after the booster (approximately 96% of CD4 and approximately 85% of CD8), suggesting broad memory maintenance. Compared with the primary T-cell response, the secondary T-cell response was weaker but faster, peaking on day 5 rather than day 15. A small share of clonotypes was detected in both CD4 and CD8 compartments, with the overlap likely arising from convergent recombination. The study included only a couple of donors, which limits how far the findings can be generalized.

The CDR1 and CDR2 encoded by the germline V gene (reference sequence) are SGHNT and YYREEE. The CDR3 has 13 amino acids, counting the end cysteine and phenylalanine. The retained sequence is limited to the CDR3, 39 bases, with the frame set at the first base. V was cut back by 6 bases and J by 5 bases, leaving a gap of 14 bases between them. What the treatment or condition label conveys for this sample: live attenuated yellow fever vaccine strain. At each blood-draw timepoint, two biological replicates of bulk PBMCs were obtained. A standard Ficoll-Paque protocol was used to isolate PBMCs from peripheral blood. TriZol was used to extract RNA from bulk PBMCs, CD4 and CD8 fractions, and dextramer-positive and dextramer-negative fractions. Worth noting for this clonotype: Which antigen it targets is not known. Within one base of it there is no much larger clone, and no base qualities were kept.

TCR cDNA was synthesized by 5'RACE template switching, which introduced a universal primer site and unique molecular identifiers. Priming for cDNA synthesis came from both the TCR alpha and TCR beta constant segments. Library amplification involved two PCR steps, and the second step added sample barcodes and sequencing adapters. Sequencing of libraries was performed on Illumina HiSeq 2500 (2x100 bp) or NovaSeq (2x150 bp). From the authors' description of their analysis: MIGEC handled demultiplexing of reads and collapsing into UMI consensus sequences, while MiXCR performed V(D)J alignment. Vaccine-responding clonotypes were identified with edgeR using replicate PBMC samples, with FDR below 0.01 and a log2 fold change above 5 up to day 15 being required. Each bulk clonotype was labeled CD4 or CD8 based on which sequenced repertoire, CD4 or CD8, contained the clonotype at higher abundance. TCRdb cleaned the public reads at Q25 with fastp, built clones with MiXCR and kept in-frame beta chains. Identical CDR3 protein sequences are pooled into one entry, listed with their most common genes and DNA. TCRdb's processing, not the study's, gives the V and J calls here. For this sample there are about 350,000 distinct CDR3 sequences; approximately 8% appear just once. Approximately 15% of the sample lies in the top ten.

The starting material was PBMCs, obtained about 41 days after the first yellow fever vaccination. The V and J genes are TRBV5-4 and TRBJ2-5; the D gene may be TRBD1 or TRBD2, since each aligns over 6 bases. The sequence derives from a man aged 18 to 30 who received the YFV17D yellow fever vaccine. The CDR3 in this case is CASTVRGVETQYF. The DNA sequence is as follows: TGTGCCAGCACCGTGAGGGGGGTTGAGACCCAGTACTTC.